This T cell receptor beta chain comes out of a study of technical replicates of blood from several donors. Clones were sequenced by immunoSEQ multiplex PCR, and TCRdb holds only the in-frame ones, with some missing. The data hold 55,000 to 75,000 clones, with roughly 93% observed a single time. CDR1 is MRHNA and CDR2 is SNTAGT in the germline V gene. The CDR3 contains 14 residues. The J segment lost 2 bases and the V segment lost 6 bases, leaving 7 bases of the junction unmatched. The rearrangement links TRBV6-4 to TRBJ2-7, with 7 bases matching TRBD1. Source material: PBMCs. The clonotype comes from a human donor in good health. Some clones in this sample may be carry-over from other donors' samples. CDR3 nucleotide sequence: TGTGCCAGCAGACACAGGGGTGGGCCCTACGAGCAGTACTTC. This gives the protein CASRHRGGPYEQYF.